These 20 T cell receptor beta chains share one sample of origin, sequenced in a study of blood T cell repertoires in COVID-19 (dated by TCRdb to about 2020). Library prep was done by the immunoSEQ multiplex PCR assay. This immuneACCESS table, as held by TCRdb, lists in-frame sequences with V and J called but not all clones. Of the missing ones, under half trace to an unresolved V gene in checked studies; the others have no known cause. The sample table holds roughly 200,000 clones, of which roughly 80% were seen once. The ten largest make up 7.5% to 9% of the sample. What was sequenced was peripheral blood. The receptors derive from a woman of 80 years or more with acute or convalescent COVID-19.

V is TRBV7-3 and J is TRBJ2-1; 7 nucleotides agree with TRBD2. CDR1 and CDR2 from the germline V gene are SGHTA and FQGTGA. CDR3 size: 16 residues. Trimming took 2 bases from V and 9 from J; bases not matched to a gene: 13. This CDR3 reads CASSLFLGGSPTEQFF. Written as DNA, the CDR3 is TGTGCCAGCAGCTTATTTTTGGGCGGGAGCCCGACTGAGCAGTTCTTC.

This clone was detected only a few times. The CDR3 region has the DNA TGTGCCAGCAGTTTGGAGTATGGCTACACCTTC. Translated: CASSLEYGYTF. The V call is TRBV28, the J call TRBJ1-2; no reliable D call. The CDR3 totals 11 residues. Germline loops: CDR1 MDHEN, CDR2 SYDVKM. V lost 3 bases and J lost 5, with 4 bases in between.

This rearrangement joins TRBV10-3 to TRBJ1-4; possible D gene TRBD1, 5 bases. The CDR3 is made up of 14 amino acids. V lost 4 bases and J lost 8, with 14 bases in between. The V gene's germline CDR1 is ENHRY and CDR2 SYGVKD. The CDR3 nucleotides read TGTGCCATCAGTGTGGACACGTCTGGGGAAAAACTGTTTTTT. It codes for CAISVDTSGEKLFF.

The CDR3 region is CASSLWGGVWGYTF. For the CDR3, the DNA is TGTGCCAGCAGTTTATGGGGAGGAGTATGGGGCTACACCTTC. The J gene is TRBJ1-2, the V gene TRBV28; D call uncertain. CDR1 and CDR2 (germline): MDHEN, SYDVKM. Trimming removed 0 bases from V and 8 bases from J, with 13 bases in between. This CDR3 comprises 14 residues.

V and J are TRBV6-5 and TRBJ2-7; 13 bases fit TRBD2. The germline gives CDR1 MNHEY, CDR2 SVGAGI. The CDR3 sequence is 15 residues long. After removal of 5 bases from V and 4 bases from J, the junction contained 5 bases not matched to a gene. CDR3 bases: TGTGCCAGCAGTCCCGGGACTAGCGGGAAGTACGAGCAGTACTTC. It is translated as CASSPGTSGKYEQYF.

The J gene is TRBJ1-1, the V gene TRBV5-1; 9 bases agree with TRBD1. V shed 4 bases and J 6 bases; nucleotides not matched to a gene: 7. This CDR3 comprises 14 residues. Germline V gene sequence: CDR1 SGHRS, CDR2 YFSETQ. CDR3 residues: CASSEGTGRAEAFF. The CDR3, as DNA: TGCGCCAGCAGCGAGGGGACAGGGCGAGCTGAAGCTTTCTTT.

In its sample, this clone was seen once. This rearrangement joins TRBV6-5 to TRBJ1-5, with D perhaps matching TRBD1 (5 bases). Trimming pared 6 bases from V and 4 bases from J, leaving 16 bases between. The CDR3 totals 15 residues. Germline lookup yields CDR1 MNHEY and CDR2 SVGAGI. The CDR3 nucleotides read TGTGCCAGCAGCTGGGGGGGGGTGCGAAATCAGCCCCAGCATTTT. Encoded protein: CASSWGGVRNQPQHF.

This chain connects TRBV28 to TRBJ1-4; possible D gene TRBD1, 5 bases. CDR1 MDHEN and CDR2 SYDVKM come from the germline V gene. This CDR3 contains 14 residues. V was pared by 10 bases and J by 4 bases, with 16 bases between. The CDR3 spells CATSGGKGNEKLFF. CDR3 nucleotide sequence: TGTGCCACCAGCGGGGGGAAGGGTAATGAAAAACTGTTTTTT.

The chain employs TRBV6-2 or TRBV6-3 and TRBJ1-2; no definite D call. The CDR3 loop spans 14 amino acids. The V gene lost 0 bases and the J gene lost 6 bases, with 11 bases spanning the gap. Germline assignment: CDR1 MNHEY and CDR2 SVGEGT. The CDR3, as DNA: TGTGCCAGCAGTTACTCGAGGGTCGCCAATGGCTACACCTTC. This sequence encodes CASSYSRVANGYTF.

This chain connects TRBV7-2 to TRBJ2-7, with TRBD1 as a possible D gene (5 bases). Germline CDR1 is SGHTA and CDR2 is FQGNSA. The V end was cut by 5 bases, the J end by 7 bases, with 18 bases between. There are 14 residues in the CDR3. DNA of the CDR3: TGTGCCAGCAGCCTGGTTGCTGGGGCAGGGGAGCAGTACTTC. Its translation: CASSLVAGAGEQYF.

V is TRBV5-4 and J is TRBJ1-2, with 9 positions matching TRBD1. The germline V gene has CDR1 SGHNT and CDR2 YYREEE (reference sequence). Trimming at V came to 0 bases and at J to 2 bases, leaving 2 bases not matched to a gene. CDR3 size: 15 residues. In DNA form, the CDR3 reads TGTGCCAGCAGCTTGGGTGGACAGGGGAACTATGGCTACACCTTC. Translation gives CASSLGGQGNYGYTF.

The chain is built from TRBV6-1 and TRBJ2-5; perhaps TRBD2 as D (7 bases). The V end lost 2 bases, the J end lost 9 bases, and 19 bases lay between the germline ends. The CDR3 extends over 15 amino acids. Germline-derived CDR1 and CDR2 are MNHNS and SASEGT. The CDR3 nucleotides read TGTGCCAGCAGTGAAACTTGGGGAGGGGGGAGACCCCAGTACTTC. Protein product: CASSETWGGGRPQYF.

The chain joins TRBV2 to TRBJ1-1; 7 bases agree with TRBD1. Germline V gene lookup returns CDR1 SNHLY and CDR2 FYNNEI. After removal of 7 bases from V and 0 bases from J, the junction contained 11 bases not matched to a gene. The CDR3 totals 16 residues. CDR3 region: CASNMGQLNMNTEAFF. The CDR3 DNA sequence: TGTGCCAGCAATATGGGACAGCTTAACATGAACACTGAAGCTTTCTTT.

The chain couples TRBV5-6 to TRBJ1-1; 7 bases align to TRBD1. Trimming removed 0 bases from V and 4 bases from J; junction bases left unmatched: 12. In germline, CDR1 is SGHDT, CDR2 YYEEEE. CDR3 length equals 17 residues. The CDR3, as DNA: TGTGCCAGCAGCTTGGATGGGACAGCCTTTGGGAGCACTGAAGCTTTCTTT. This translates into CASSLDGTAFGSTEAFF.

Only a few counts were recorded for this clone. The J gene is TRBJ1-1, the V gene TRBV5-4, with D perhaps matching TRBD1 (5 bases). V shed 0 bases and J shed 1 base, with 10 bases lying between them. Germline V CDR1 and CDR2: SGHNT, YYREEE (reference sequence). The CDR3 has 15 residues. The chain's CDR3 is CASSLARASNTEAFF. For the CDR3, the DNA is TGTGCCAGCAGCTTGGCCAGGGCATCGAACACTGAAGCTTTCTTT.

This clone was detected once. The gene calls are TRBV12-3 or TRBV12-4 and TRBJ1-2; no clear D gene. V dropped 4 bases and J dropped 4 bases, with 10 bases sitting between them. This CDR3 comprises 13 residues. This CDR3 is CASSSQRFYGYTF. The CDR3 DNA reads TGTGCCAGCAGTTCCCAGAGGTTCTATGGCTACACCTTC.

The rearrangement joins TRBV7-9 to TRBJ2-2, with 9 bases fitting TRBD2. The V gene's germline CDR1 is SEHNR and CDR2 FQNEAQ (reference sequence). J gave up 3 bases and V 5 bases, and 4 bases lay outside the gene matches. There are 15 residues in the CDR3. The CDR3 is CASSPTSGDTGELFF. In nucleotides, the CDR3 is TGTGCCAGCAGCCCGACTAGCGGTGACACCGGGGAGCTGTTTTTT.

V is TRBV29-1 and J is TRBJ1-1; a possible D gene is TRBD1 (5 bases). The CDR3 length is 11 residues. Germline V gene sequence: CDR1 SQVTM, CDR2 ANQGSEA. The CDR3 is CGAAMNTEAFF. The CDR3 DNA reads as TGCGGGGCAGCTATGAACACTGAAGCTTTCTTT.

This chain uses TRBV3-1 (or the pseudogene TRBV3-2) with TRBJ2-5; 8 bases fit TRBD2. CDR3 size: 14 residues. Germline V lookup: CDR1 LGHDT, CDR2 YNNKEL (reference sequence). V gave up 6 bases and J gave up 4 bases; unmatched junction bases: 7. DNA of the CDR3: TGTGCCAGCAGGGCTGGCGGGGGGACAGAGACCCAGTACTTC. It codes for CASRAGGGTETQYF.

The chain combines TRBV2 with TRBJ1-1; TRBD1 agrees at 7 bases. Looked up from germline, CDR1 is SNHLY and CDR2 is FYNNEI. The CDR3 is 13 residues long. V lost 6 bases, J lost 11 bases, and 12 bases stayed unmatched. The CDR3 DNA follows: TGTGCCAGCAGGGGGGACCGCACAGGGGACGCTTTCTTT. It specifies CASRGDRTGDAFF. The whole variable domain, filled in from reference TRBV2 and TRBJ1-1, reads EPEVTQTPSHQVTQMGQEVILRCVPISNHLYFYWYRQILGQKVEFLVSFYNNEISEKSEIFDDQFSVERPDGSNFTLKIRSTKLEDSAMYFCASRGDRTGDAFFGQGTRLTVV.